The rows below give T cell receptor beta chains drawn from one sample of a study of T cell repertoires in cytomegalovirus infection. These receptors have no identified antigens. TCRdb itself ran the reads through MiXCR, one entry per CDR3 protein. The table includes about 770,000 distinct CDR3 sequences, 25% to 35% detected once. The starting material was cultured CD8+ T cells from PBMCs, obtained from culture after CMV antigen stimulation. The receptors originated from a human donor in good health (CMV status not recorded). Some clones in this sample may be carry-over from other donors' samples. Both conserved end residues are part of each CDR3. Each record gives: V gene, D gene, clone size, J gene, CDR3 length, CDR3 DNA, CDR3 protein. A D gene is named only where the DNA matches it firmly. The listing skips clone size in some rows; elsewhere it reads once, few, many or a size class.

V gene: TRBV18; D gene: -; clone size: -; J gene: TRBJ1-3; CDR3 length: 18; CDR3 DNA: TGTGCCAGCTCACCGCCGACAGGCGACCTTTACTCTGGAAACACCATATATTTT; CDR3 protein: CASSPPTGDLYSGNTIYF
V gene: TRBV7-9; D gene: -; clone size: many; J gene: TRBJ1-1; CDR3 length: 13; CDR3 DNA: TGTGCCAGCAGCTTAAACATAGGCAGTGAAGCTTTCTTT; CDR3 protein: CASSLNIGSEAFF
V gene: TRBV7-9; D gene: TRBD1; clone size: few; J gene: TRBJ1-5; CDR3 length: 15; CDR3 DNA: TGTGCCAGCAGTCCGCCCGGGACAGACAATCAGCCCCAGCATTTT; CDR3 protein: CASSPPGTDNQPQHF
V gene: TRBV27; D gene: -; clone size: few; J gene: TRBJ1-1; CDR3 length: 11; CDR3 DNA: TGTGCCAGCTGGGGAAGGGGTTACGCTTTCTTT; CDR3 protein: CASWGRGYAFF
V gene: TRBV7-6; D gene: TRBD1; clone size: -; J gene: TRBJ2-1; CDR3 length: 15; CDR3 DNA: TGTGCCAGCAGCTTCACCCAGGGGGCCTACAATGAGCAGTTCTTC; CDR3 protein: CASSFTQGAYNEQFF
V gene: TRBV7-9; D gene: TRBD1; clone size: -; J gene: TRBJ1-1; CDR3 length: 16; CDR3 DNA: TGTGCCAGCAGCCACCACAGGGGGTTCCGTAACACTGAAGCTTTCTTT; CDR3 protein: CASSHHRGFRNTEAFF
V gene: TRBV7-8; D gene: -; clone size: many; J gene: TRBJ2-5; CDR3 length: 15; CDR3 DNA: TGTGCCAGCGGGGGGCGGGGGCCGTACCAAGAGACCCAGTACTTC; CDR3 protein: CASGGRGPYQETQYF
V gene: TRBV11-2; D gene: -; clone size: -; J gene: TRBJ2-1; CDR3 length: 13; CDR3 DNA: TGTGCCGCCTGGGACGACCGGTACAATGAGCAGTTCTTC; CDR3 protein: CAAWDDRYNEQFF
V gene: TRBV28; D gene: -; clone size: -; J gene: TRBJ2-5; CDR3 length: 16; CDR3 DNA: TGTGCCAGCAGTTTATCCGTGTCCATTCTAGAAGAGACCCAGTACTTC; CDR3 protein: CASSLSVSILEETQYF
V gene: TRBV29-1; D gene: -; clone size: -; J gene: TRBJ2-2; CDR3 length: 13; CDR3 DNA: TGCAGCGATGTACGACTCGAAGTCGGGGAGCTGTTTTTT; CDR3 protein: CSDVRLEVGELFF
V gene: TRBV7-9; D gene: -; clone size: -; J gene: TRBJ1-1; CDR3 length: 16; CDR3 DNA: TGTGCCAGCAGCTTAGACTTAATTGTCGGCCTCACTGAAGCTTTCTTT; CDR3 protein: CASSLDLIVGLTEAFF
V gene: TRBV6-6; D gene: TRBD1; clone size: few; J gene: TRBJ1-6; CDR3 length: 15; CDR3 DNA: TGTGCCAGCAGTTACTCAGACAGGGAATATTCACCCCTCCACTTT; CDR3 protein: CASSYSDREYSPLHF
V gene: TRBV6-2/TRBV6-3; D gene: -; clone size: few; J gene: TRBJ2-7; CDR3 length: 15; CDR3 DNA: TGTGCCAGCAGTTACGCGCTTAGGGGGTTCTACGAGCAGTACTTC; CDR3 protein: CASSYALRGFYEQYF
V gene: TRBV5-1; D gene: -; clone size: once; J gene: TRBJ1-2; CDR3 length: 16; CDR3 DNA: TGCGCCAGCAGCCCGACTGGCCAGCCTACTAACTATGGCTACACCTTC; CDR3 protein: CASSPTGQPTNYGYTF
V gene: TRBV7-9; D gene: TRBD1; clone size: few; J gene: TRBJ2-6; CDR3 length: 16; CDR3 DNA: TGTGCCAGCAGCTCAGGGGGCGGCTCTGGGGCCAACGTCCTGACTTTC; CDR3 protein: CASSSGGGSGANVLTF
V gene: TRBV12-3/TRBV12-4; D gene: TRBD2; clone size: -; J gene: TRBJ2-5; CDR3 length: 14; CDR3 DNA: TGTGCCAGCAGTACCCTTCGGGGGAGGGGGACCCAGTACTTC; CDR3 protein: CASSTLRGRGTQYF